The TCR beta chain described here comes from a study of cytomegalovirus exposure and HLA in healthy donors. A multiplex PCR was run with 60 Vbeta primers and 13 Jbeta primers. Assay used: immunoSEQ multiplex PCR; TCRdb lists only in-frame clones, some missing. The sample lists about 90,000 clones, 67% occurring once. Germline V gene data show CDR1 as ENHRY and CDR2 as SYGVKD. The CDR3 spans 15 residues. V lost 1 base to trimming and J lost 2 bases, with 6 bases between them. The specimen was PBMCs. This TCR came from a man under 40 in good health and CMV-seronegative. This chain joins TRBV10-3 and TRBJ2-6; no definite D call. The CDR3 region is CAISEFTTGANVLTF. CDR3 DNA sequence: TGTGCCATCAGTGAGTTTACTACTGGGGCCAACGTCCTGACTTTC.